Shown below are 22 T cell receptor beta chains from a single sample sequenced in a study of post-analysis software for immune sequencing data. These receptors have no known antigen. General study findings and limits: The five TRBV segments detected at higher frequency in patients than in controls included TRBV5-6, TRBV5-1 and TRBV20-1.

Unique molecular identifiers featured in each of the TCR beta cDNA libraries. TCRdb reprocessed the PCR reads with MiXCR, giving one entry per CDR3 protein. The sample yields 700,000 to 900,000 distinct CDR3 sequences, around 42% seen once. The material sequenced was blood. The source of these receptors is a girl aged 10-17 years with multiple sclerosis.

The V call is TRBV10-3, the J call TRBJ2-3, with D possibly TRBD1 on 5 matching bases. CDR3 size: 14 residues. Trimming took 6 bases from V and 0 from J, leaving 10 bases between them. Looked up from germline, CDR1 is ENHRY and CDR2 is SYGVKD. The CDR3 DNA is TGTGCCATCAGCCCGAAGGGGAGCACAGATACGCAGTATTTT. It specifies CAISPKGSTDTQYF.

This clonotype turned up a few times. Here the CDR3 reads CASSARSTDTQYF. The CDR3 coding sequence is TGTGCCAGCAGTGCCCGTAGCACAGATACGCAGTATTTT. V and J are TRBV6-5 and TRBJ2-3; no clear D. With 5 bases removed from V and 0 bases from J, the gap between germline ends came to 6 bases. CDR3 size: 13 residues. Germline CDR1 MNHEY, CDR2 SVGAGI.

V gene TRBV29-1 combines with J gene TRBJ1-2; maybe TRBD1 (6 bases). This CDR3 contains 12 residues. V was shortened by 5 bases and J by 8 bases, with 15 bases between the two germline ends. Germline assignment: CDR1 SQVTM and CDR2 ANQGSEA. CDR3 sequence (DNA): TGCAGCGTTACGACAGGAGGAGAAGGCTACACCTTC. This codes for CSVTTGGEGYTF.

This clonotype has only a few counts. CDR3 nucleotides: TGTGCCATCAGTGGAGGGGCAGATTACAATGAGCAGTTCTTC. Translation gives CAISGGADYNEQFF. The V call is TRBV10-3, the J call TRBJ2-1; the D call may be TRBD1 or TRBD2 (5 bases each). Germline values: CDR1 ENHRY, CDR2 SYGVKD. The CDR3 runs 14 residues. V was pared by 4 bases and J by 4 bases, with 11 bases between.

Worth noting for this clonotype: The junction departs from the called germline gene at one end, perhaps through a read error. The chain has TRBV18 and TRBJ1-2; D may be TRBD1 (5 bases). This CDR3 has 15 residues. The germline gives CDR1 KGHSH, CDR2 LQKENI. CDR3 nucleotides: TGTGTCAGCTCACCAGGCTTCAGGGAGGCTTATGGCTACACCTTC. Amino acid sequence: CVSSPGFREAYGYTF. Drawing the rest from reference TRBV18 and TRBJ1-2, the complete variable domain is NAGVMQNPRHLVRRRGQEARLRCSPMKGHSHVYWYRQLPEEGLKFMVYLQKENIIDESGMPKERFSAEFPKEGPSILRIQQVVRGDSAAYFCVSSPGFREAYGYTFGSGTRLTVV.

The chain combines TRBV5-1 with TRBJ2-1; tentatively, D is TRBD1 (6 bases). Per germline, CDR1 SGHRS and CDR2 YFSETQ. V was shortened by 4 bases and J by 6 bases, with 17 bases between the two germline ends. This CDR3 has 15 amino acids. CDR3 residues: CASSPHRVPFNEQFF. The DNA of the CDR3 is TGCGCCAGCAGCCCCCACAGGGTTCCTTTCAATGAGCAGTTCTTC.

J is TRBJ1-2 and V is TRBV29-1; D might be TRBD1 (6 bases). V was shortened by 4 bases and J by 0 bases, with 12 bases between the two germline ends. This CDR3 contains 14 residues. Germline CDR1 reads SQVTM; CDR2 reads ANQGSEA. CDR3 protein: CSVGGQLANYGYTF. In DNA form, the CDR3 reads TGCAGCGTTGGGGGGCAATTAGCTAACTATGGCTACACCTTC.

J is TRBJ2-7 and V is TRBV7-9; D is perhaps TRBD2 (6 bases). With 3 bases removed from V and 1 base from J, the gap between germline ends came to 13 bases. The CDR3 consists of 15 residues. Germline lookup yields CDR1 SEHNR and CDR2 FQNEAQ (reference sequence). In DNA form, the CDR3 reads TGTGCCAGCAGCTTCCCGGGGGTGCGTTCCTACGAGCAGTACTTC. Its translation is CASSFPGVRSYEQYF.

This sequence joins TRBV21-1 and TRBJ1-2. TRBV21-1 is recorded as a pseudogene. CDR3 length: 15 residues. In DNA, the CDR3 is TGTGCCAGCAGCAAGGTCCAGACAACTAACTATGGCTACACCTTC. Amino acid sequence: CASSKVQTTNYGYTF.

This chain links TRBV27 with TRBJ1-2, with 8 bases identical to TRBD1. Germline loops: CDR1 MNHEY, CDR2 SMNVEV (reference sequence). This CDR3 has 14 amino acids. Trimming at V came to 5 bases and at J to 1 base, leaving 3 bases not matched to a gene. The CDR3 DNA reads TGTGCCAGCAGTCCGGGACAGGTTAACTATGGCTACACCTTC. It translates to CASSPGQVNYGYTF.

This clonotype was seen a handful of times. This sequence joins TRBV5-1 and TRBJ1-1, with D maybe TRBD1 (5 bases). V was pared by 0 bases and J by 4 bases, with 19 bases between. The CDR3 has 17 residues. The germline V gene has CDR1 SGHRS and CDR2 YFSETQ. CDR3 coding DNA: TGCGCCAGCAGCTTGGGGATAATAAGGGGAGACGGCACTGAAGCTTTCTTT. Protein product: CASSLGIIRGDGTEAFF. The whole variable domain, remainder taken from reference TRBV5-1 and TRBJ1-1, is KAGVTQTPRYLIKTRGQQVTLSCSPISGHRSVSWYQQTPGQGLQFLFEYFSETQRNKGNFPGRFSGRQFSNSRSEMNVSTLELGDSALYLCASSLGIIRGDGTEAFFGQGTRLTVV.

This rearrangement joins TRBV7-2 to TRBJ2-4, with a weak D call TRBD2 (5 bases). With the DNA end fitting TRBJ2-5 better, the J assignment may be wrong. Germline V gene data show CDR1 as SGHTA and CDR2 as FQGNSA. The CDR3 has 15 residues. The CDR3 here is CASSLVSGNQETQYF. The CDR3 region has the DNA TGTGCCAGCAGCTTAGTGTCGGGGAACCAAGAGACCCAGTACTTC.

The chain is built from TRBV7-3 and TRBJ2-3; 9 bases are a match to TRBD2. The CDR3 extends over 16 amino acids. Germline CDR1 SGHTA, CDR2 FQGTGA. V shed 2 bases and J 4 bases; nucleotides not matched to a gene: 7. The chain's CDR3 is CASSLASSGTADTQYF. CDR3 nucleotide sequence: TGTGCCAGCAGCTTAGCGTCTAGCGGGACGGCAGATACGCAGTATTTT.

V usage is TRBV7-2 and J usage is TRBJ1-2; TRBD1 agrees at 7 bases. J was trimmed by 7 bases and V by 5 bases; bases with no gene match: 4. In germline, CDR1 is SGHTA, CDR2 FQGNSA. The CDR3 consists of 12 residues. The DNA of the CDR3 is TGTGCCAGCAGCCCTGACAGGGTTGGCTACACCTTC. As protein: CASSPDRVGYTF.

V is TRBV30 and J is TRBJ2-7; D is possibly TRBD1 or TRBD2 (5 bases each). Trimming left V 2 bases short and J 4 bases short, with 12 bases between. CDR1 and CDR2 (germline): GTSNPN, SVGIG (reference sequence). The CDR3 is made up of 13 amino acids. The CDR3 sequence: CAWSYGTGYEQYF. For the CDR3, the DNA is TGTGCCTGGAGTTACGGGACGGGGTACGAGCAGTACTTC. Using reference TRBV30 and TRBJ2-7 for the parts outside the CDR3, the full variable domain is SQTIHQWPATLVQPVGSPLSLECTVEGTSNPNLYWYRQAAGRGLQLLFYSVGIGQISSEVPQNLSASRPQDRQFILSSKKLLLSDSGFYLCAWSYGTGYEQYFGPGTRLTVT.

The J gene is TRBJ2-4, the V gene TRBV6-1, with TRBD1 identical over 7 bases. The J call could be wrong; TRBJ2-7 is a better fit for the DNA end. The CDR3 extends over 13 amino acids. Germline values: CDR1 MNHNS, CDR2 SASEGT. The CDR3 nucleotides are TGTGCCAGCAGGGAATTAAGACAGGGCGAGCAGTACTTC. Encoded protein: CASRELRQGEQYF.

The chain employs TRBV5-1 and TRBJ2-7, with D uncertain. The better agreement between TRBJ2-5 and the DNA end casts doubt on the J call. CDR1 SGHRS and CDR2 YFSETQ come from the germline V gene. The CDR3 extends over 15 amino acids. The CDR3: CASSLAHLMGETQYF. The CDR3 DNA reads TGCGCCAGCAGCTTGGCGCACCTTATGGGGGAGACCCAGTACTTC.

CDR3 bases: TGTGCCAGCACCCACACCGGGACAGGGGTTTTAGAGGGCTACACCTTC. As protein: CASTHTGTGVLEGYTF. J is TRBJ1-2 and V is TRBV12-3 or TRBV12-4; 10 bases align to TRBD1. Trimming removed 7 bases from V and 8 bases from J; junction bases left unmatched: 16. This CDR3 has 16 residues.

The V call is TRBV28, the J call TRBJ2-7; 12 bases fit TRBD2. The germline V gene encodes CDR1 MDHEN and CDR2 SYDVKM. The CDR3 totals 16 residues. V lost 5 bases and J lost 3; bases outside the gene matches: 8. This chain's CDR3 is CASSLLLAGGLYEQYF. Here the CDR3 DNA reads TGTGCCAGCAGTCTGTTACTAGCGGGAGGCCTCTACGAGCAGTACTTC.

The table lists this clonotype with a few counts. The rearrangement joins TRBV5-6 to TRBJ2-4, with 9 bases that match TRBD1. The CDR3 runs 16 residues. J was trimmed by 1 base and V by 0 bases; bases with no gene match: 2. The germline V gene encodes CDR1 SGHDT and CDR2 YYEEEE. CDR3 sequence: CASSLEGTGAKNIQYF. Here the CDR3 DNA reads TGTGCCAGCAGCTTGGAAGGGACAGGGGCCAAAAACATTCAGTACTTC.

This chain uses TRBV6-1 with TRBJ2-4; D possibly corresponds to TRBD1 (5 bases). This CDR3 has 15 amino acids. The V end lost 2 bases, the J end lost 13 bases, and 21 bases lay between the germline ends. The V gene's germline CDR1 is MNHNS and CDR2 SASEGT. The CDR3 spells CASSEPSGAVGEQYF. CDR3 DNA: TGTGCCAGCAGTGAACCCTCTGGGGCGGTCGGTGAGCAGTACTTC.

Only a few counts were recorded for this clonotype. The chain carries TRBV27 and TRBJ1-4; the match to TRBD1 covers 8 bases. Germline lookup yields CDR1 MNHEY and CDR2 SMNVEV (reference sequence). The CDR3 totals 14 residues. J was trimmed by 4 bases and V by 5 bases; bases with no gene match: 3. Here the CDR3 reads CASSPGQDNEKLFF. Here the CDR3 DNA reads TGTGCCAGCAGTCCGGGACAGGATAATGAAAAACTGTTTTTT.